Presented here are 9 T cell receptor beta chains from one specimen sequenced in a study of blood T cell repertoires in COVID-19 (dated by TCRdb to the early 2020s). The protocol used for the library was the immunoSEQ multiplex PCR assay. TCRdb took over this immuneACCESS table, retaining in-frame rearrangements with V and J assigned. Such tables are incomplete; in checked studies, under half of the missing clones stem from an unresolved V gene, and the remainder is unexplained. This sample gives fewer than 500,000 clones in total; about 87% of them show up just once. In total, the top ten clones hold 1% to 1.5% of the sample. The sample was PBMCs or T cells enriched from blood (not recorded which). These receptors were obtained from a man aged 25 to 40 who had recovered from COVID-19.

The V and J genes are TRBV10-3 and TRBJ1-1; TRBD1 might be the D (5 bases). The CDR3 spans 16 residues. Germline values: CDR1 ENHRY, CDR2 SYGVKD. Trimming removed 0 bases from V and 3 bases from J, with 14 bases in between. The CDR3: CAISESPLQADTEAFF. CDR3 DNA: TGTGCCATCAGTGAGTCCCCCTTACAGGCGGACACTGAAGCTTTCTTT.

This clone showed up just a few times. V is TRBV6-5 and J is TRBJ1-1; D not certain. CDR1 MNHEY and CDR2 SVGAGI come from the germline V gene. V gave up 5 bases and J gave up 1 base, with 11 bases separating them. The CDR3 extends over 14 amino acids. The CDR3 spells CASSLVRANTEAFF. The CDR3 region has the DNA TGTGCCAGCAGTCTTGTACGAGCGAACACTGAAGCTTTCTTT.

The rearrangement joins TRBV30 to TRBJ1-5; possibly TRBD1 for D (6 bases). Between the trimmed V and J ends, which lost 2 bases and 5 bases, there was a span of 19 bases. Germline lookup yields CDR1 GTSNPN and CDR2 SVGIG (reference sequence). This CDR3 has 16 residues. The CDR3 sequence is CAWSLGTGTPDQPQHF. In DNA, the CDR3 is TGTGCCTGGAGTCTAGGGACCGGGACACCTGATCAGCCCCAGCATTTT.

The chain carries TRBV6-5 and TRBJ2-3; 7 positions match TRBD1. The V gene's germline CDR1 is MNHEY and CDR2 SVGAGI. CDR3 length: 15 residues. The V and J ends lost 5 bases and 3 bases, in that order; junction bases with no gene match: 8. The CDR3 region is CASSPPGQHTDTQYF. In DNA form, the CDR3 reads TGTGCCAGCAGTCCCCCGGGACAGCATACAGATACGCAGTATTTT.

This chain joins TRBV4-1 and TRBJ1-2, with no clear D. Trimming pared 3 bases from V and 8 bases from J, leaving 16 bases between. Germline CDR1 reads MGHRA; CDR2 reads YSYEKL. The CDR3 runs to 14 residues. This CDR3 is CASSHPRVSGGYTF. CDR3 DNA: TGCGCCAGCAGCCACCCCCGGGTAAGCGGGGGCTACACCTTC.

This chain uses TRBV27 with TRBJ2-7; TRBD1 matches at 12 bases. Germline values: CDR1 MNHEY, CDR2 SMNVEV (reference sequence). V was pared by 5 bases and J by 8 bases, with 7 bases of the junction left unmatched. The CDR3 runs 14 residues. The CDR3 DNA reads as TGTGCCAGCAGTCAGGGACAGGGGGCTTCCAAGCAGTACTTC. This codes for CASSQGQGASKQYF.

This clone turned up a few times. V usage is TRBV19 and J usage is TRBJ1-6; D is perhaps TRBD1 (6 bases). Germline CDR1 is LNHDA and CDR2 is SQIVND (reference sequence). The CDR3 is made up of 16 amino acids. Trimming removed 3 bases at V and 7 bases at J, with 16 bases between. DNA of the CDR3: TGTGCCAGTAGTATTAGTCCTGGGACAACCAATTCACCCCTCCACTTT. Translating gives CASSISPGTTNSPLHF. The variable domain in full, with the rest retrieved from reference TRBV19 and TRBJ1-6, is DGGITQSPKYLFRKEGQNVTLSCEQNLNHDAMYWYRQDPGQGLRLIYYSQIVNDFQKGDIAEGYSVSREKKESFPLTVTSAQKNPTAFYLCASSISPGTTNSPLHFGNGTRLTVT.

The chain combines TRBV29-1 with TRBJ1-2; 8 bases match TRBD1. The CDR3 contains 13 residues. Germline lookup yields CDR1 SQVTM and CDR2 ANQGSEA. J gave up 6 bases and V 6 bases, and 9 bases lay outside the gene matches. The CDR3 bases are TGCAGCGTAGACGACAGGGGACTCGATGGCTACACCTTC. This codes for CSVDDRGLDGYTF.

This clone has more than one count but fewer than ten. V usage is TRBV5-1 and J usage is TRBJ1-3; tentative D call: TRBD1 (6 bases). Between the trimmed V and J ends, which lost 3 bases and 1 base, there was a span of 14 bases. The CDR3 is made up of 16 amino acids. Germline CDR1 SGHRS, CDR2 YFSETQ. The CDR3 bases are TGCGCCAGCAGCTCCCAACCCCAGGGGTCTGGAAACACCATATATTTT. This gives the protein CASSSQPQGSGNTIYF.